The present T cell receptor beta chain was sequenced within a study of blood T cell repertoires in COVID-19. TCRdb keeps only in-frame clones here, not all; method: immunoSEQ multiplex PCR. This sample has roughly 150,000 clones, with 79% found just once. This sequence was found in a woman in her 70s in a cohort exposed to, infected with or recovered from COVID-19 (not recorded which). Source material: PBMCs or T cells enriched from blood (not recorded which).

The CDR3 here is CASSPGTSGRTSYNEQFF. CDR3 nucleotide sequence: TGTGCCAGCAGCCCCGGGACTAGCGGGAGGACCTCCTACAATGAGCAGTTCTTC. The J gene is TRBJ2-1, the V gene TRBV7-9; TRBD2 matches 15 bases. Germline V gene lookup returns CDR1 SEHNR and CDR2 FQNEAQ (reference sequence). The CDR3 extends over 18 amino acids. J lost 0 bases, V lost 5 bases, and 5 bases had no gene match.